This TCR beta chain was sequenced for a study of T cells in Graves' hyperthyroidism and ophthalmopathy. The overall study: Peripheral blood collection took place at initial diagnosis, before any treatment. General study results and limits: Before onset, by a median of approximately 5.9 months, the model predicted ophthalmopathy. A model built on 13 V-J features separated ophthalmopathy from stable hyperthyroidism.

Patients aged 18 to 65 had newly diagnosed hyperthyroidism of under 2 months' duration. The CDR3 is made up of 13 amino acids. V gave up 3 bases and J gave up 11 bases, with 15 bases separating them. Germline CDR1 reads WNHNN; CDR2 reads SYGVQD (reference sequence). Regions amplified from RNA transcripts were the TCR beta CDR3 regions. During a first-round RT-PCR of the TCR CDR3, the HTBI primer set was used. TCRdb passed the multiplex PCR reads through MiXCR, listing each CDR3 protein once. The data show fewer than 850,000 distinct CDR3 sequences, approximately 15% seen once. For this clonotype: Its antigen is as yet unknown.

The TCR sequence derives from a man in his fifties or sixties with Graves' hyperthyroidism. Sequenced material: blood. The chain combines TRBV10-1 with TRBJ2-3; no reliable D call. DNA for the CDR3: TGCGCCAGCAGTGAAGGAAAGTGGGCGGAGCAGTATTTT. This encodes CASSEGKWAEQYF.